The source of this T cell receptor (beta chain) is a study of CD8+ T cells in alopecia areata (dated by TCRdb to the late 2010s). Regarding the study in general: The treated patients took part in an open-label pilot trial in which moderate-to-severe alopecia areata was treated with oral tofacitinib at 5 to 10 mg twice daily. Patients stayed on tofacitinib for 6 to 18 months and then had 6 months of follow-up off drug so that delayed response and recurrence could be assessed. Disease severity in treated patients was measured with the SALT score, which quantifies the percentage of affected scalp surface area. In both human patients and the C3H/HeJ mouse model, the study applied high-throughput TCRbeta sequencing to look at T cell clonal expansion in alopecia areata. In humans, TCRbeta sequencing was performed on scalp tissue and on sorted CD4+ and CD8+ peripheral blood T cells from healthy controls and from patients with patchy or totalis/universalis alopecia areata. Tofacitinib-treated patients had biopsies at baseline and at 4 and 24 weeks of treatment, with a later scalp biopsy in several patients. Scalp clonality was compared across normal scalp (n=4), patchy alopecia areata scalp (n=8), and alopecia totalis/universalis scalp (n=8). RNA was extracted with the PAXgene miRNA kit for fixed scalp, the miRNeasy kit for PBMCs, and the RNeasy kit for mouse skin. TCRbeta CDR3 regions were amplified by immunoSEQ multiplex PCR using 35 Vbeta forward and 13 Jbeta reverse primers.

V is clipped by 2 bases and J by 4 bases, and the sequence between their germline boundaries is 11 bases long. The germline V gene (reference sequence) sets CDR1 to GTSNPN and CDR2 to SVGIG. The CDR3, from cysteine to phenylalanine, totals 13 residues. Only the CDR3 DNA stays, 39 bases, in frame from base 1. Overall study results and their limits: Unlike mouse skin, which is dominated by gammadelta T cells, normal human skin has resident alphabeta T cells that are also sequenced, and this complicates analysis of the scalp TCR repertoire. Lesional scalp, especially in alopecia totalis/universalis, showed higher clonality and more expanded CD8+ clones than normal scalp, suggesting antigenic drive. The treated cohort was small, with a single nonresponder, so links between baseline CD8+ expansion and response need larger studies. Compared with mice, TCR sequences shared between patients were less clear, possibly partly because of HLA diversity across the patient population. With tofacitinib, both scalp clonality and the number of expanded CD8+ clones among the top 100 scalp clones went down significantly. Many expanded lesional clones were found to persist in scalp and blood during tofacitinib treatment, and relapse after treatment cessation may be partly explained by this persistence.

Points on this clone: Its antigen has not been determined. The record has no base qualities; no much larger clone is one base away.

The library was generated by the immunoSEQ multiplex PCR assay. RNA was extracted from all samples and reverse transcribed into cDNA as template for TCR sequencing. SuperScript III was used to make first-strand cDNA, primed with a 2:1 mix of oligo-dT and random hexamers. Amplification bias was assessed with a synthetic immune receptor repertoire, and residual bias was removed computationally. The authors' analysis ran thus. After raw reads were preprocessed to remove errors, the CDR3 was defined following IMGT conventions as running from the conserved cysteine to phenylalanine. Clonality was calculated as 1 minus Shannon entropy normalized by log2 of the number of productive unique TCRs. Whether scalp clones were CD4 or CD8 was inferred by matching scalp TCRbeta sequences against CD4 and CD8 repertoires sorted from blood. Here the immuneACCESS table is served through TCRdb, limited to in-frame sequences with V and J called. Missing clones are a known gap in these copies; in checked studies unresolved V genes cover under half, and the rest lacks a known reason. V, J and clone size were drawn from that table, and D and trimming were deduced from the DNA. This sample lists about 190,000 clones; more than 50% were detected once. Approximately 1% of the sample is taken by the ten largest.

What this sample's time point label stands for: 20 to 30 weeks on oral tofacitinib. The treatment or condition label, as the study defines it: oral pan-JAK inhibitor, 5-10 mg twice daily. Lesional scalp punch biopsies and peripheral blood were collected from alopecia areata patients. PBMCs were isolated by density centrifugation and stained for CD3, CD4 and CD8, and CD4+ and CD8+ T cells were sorted on a FACSAria. In this chain, TRBV30 is recombined with TRBJ1-1; no D gene call is confident. Sequencing was performed on CD4+ T cells sorted from blood, taken at week 24, from a patient treated with tofacitinib. The receptor's source is a human donor with alopecia areata. In nucleotide form, the sequence is TGTGCCTGGAGTCATGCATCGGGCACTGAAGCTTTCTTT. The encoded protein is CAWSHASGTEAFF.